This T cell receptor (beta chain) comes out of a study of OX40 agonist ivuxolimab in advanced cancers. Study details: Ivuxolimab, which patients received intravenously every 2 weeks, was dosed at 0.01 to 10 mg/kg. Patients receiving dose escalation had hepatocellular carcinoma, melanoma, renal cell or head and neck cancer.

This clone was recorded a few times. The CDR3 extends over 15 amino acids. The germline V gene has CDR1 SGHRS and CDR2 YFSETQ. The V gene lost 2 bases and the J gene lost 3 bases, with 13 bases spanning the gap. Repertoires were generated with immunoSEQ multiplex PCR, while TCRdb's copy carries only in-frame clones and drops some. In the table there are tens of thousands of clones, 75% to 90% of which are singletons. This chain connects TRBV5-1 to TRBJ2-3; D possibly corresponds to TRBD2 (6 bases). This specimen was CD4+ or CD8+ T cells sorted from blood, taken in a trial of the OX40 agonist ivuxolimab. The receptor was derived from an adult with an advanced solid tumor such as melanoma, head and neck, liver or kidney cancer. The CDR3 spells CASSFVGGATDTQYF. The DNA for the CDR3 is TGCGCCAGCAGCTTTGTCGGGGGTGCAACAGATACGCAGTATTTT.